These 15 T cell receptor beta chains came from one sample sequenced in a study of blood T cell repertoires in COVID-19. Repertoires were generated with immunoSEQ multiplex PCR, while TCRdb's copy carries only in-frame clones and drops some. The repertoire consists of 150,000 or so clones, with 80% to 90% occurring once and the leading ten covering roughly 8.6%. The specimen was PBMCs or T cells enriched from blood (not recorded which). These TCRs come from a woman in her 50s who had recovered from COVID-19.

This chain links TRBV6-5 with TRBJ2-6; D is possibly TRBD1 (6 bases). Trimming stripped 6 bases from V and 0 bases from J, with 9 bases between. Germline CDR1 and CDR2: MNHEY and SVGAGI. The CDR3 is 15 amino acids. DNA for the CDR3: TGTGCCAGCAGGACAGGTAGCTCTGGGGCCAACGTCCTGACTTTC. Amino acid sequence: CASRTGSSGANVLTF.

The V gene is TRBV28, the J gene TRBJ2-5; the D is unclear. From germline, CDR1 is MDHEN and CDR2 SYDVKM. The CDR3 contains 14 residues. The V gene lost 8 bases and the J gene lost 0 bases, with 13 bases spanning the gap. The CDR3 DNA reads as TGTGCCAGCGAGGCAGAACCGTACCAAGAGACCCAGTACTTC. Its translation: CASEAEPYQETQYF.

J is TRBJ2-7 and V is TRBV28, with 8 bases identical to TRBD2. The CDR3 length is 15 residues. Per the germline V gene, CDR1 is MDHEN and CDR2 is SYDVKM. Trimming at V came to 5 bases and at J to 0 bases, leaving 6 bases not matched to a gene. The CDR3 DNA sequence: TGTGCCAGCAGTCCGAGACTAGCGTCCTCCTACGAGCAGTACTTC. Protein product: CASSPRLASSYEQYF.

This sequence joins TRBV7-2 and TRBJ2-7; 16 nucleotides align to TRBD2. The germline CDR1 and CDR2 sequences are SGHTA and FQGNSA. V lost 2 bases, J lost 5 bases, and 12 bases stayed unmatched. The CDR3 extends over 19 amino acids. The DNA of the CDR3 is TGTGCCAGCAGCTTAAGAGGGACTAGCGGGAGGGCCTTCGGAAACGAGCAGTACTTC. This sequence encodes CASSLRGTSGRAFGNEQYF.

The gene calls are TRBV11-2 and TRBJ1-1; the match to TRBD1 covers 9 bases. The CDR3 spans 15 residues. Germline V gene lookup returns CDR1 SGHAT and CDR2 FQNNGV. Trimming at V came to 5 bases and at J to 1 base, leaving 5 bases not matched to a gene. The CDR3 bases are TGTGCCAGCAGCCTACCGGGACAGGGGAACACTGAAGCTTTCTTT. It codes for CASSLPGQGNTEAFF. Based on the CDR3 plus reference TRBV11-2 and TRBJ1-1, the full variable domain is EAGVAQSPRYKIIEKRQSVAFWCNPISGHATLYWYQQILGQGPKLLIQFQNNGVVDDSQLPKDRFSAERLKGVDSTLKIQPAKLEDSAVYLCASSLPGQGNTEAFFGQGTRLTVV.

This chain links TRBV7-2 with TRBJ2-3; 15 bases agree with TRBD2. Germline values: CDR1 SGHTA, CDR2 FQGNSA. The V segment lost 5 bases and the J segment 5 bases; nucleotides outside the gene matches: 5. This CDR3 has 16 residues. In nucleotides, the CDR3 is TGTGCCAGCAGCCCAAGGGGACTAGCGGGAGGAGATACGCAGTATTTT. This gives the protein CASSPRGLAGGDTQYF.

This clone was seen only a few times. V gene TRBV7-3 combines with J gene TRBJ2-2; 13 bases are a match to TRBD2. The germline gives CDR1 SGHTA, CDR2 FQGTGA. V dropped 5 bases and J dropped 6; count of bases not matched to a gene: 6. This CDR3 has 16 residues. The CDR3 reads CASSLWTSGSSGELFF. The CDR3 DNA is TGTGCCAGCAGCCTGTGGACTAGCGGGAGTTCCGGGGAGCTGTTTTTT.

This clone appeared a single time. The J gene is TRBJ1-1, the V gene TRBV5-1; no clear D. Germline values: CDR1 SGHRS, CDR2 YFSETQ. Trimming took off 0 bases at V and 6 bases at J, with 9 bases between the two ends. The CDR3 contains 13 residues. In nucleotides, the CDR3 is TGCGCCAGCAGCTTGGGACATGTTCCTGAAGCTTTCTTT. Protein sequence: CASSLGHVPEAFF. The variable domain in full, completed from reference TRBV5-1 and TRBJ1-1, reads KAGVTQTPRYLIKTRGQQVTLSCSPISGHRSVSWYQQTPGQGLQFLFEYFSETQRNKGNFPGRFSGRQFSNSRSEMNVSTLELGDSALYLCASSLGHVPEAFFGQGTRLTVV.

This chain connects TRBV2 to TRBJ1-4; 7 nucleotides match TRBD1. Germline loops: CDR1 SNHLY, CDR2 FYNNEI. V dropped 5 bases and J dropped 12; count of bases not matched to a gene: 9. The CDR3 is 13 amino acids. The CDR3 coding sequence is TGTGCCAGCAGTCTACAAAGGGGGCTAGAACTGTTTTTT. This translates into CASSLQRGLELFF.

This chain links TRBV15 with TRBJ2-3; D is unresolved. The CDR3 covers 15 residues. Germline V gives CDR1 LNHNV, CDR2 YYDKDF (reference sequence). V was shortened by 1 base and J by 2 bases, with 10 bases between the two germline ends. The CDR3 loop reads CATSRVVDFTDTQYF. The CDR3 bases are TGTGCCACCAGCAGAGTCGTTGACTTCACAGATACGCAGTATTTT.

V usage is TRBV11-3 and J usage is TRBJ1-1; perhaps TRBD1 as D (6 bases). CDR1 SGHNT and CDR2 YENEEA come from the germline V gene. This CDR3 comprises 14 residues. V lost 1 base and J 5 bases, leaving 11 bases between the germline ends. Here the CDR3 reads CASSLAAGVTEAFF. The CDR3 DNA reads TGTGCCAGCAGCTTAGCCGCAGGGGTAACTGAAGCTTTCTTT.

The genes are TRBV7-2 and TRBJ2-1; D might be TRBD1 (7 bases). CDR3 length: 14 amino acids. In germline, CDR1 is SGHTA, CDR2 FQGNSA. V dropped 2 bases and J dropped 7 bases, with 12 bases sitting between them. CDR3 protein: CASSLQGGPNEQFF. The DNA for the CDR3 is TGTGCCAGCAGCTTACAGGGGGGCCCTAATGAGCAGTTCTTC.

The chain has TRBV20-1 and TRBJ2-3; D is possibly TRBD2 (5 bases). There are 14 residues in the CDR3. Trimming took off 6 bases at V and 2 bases at J, with 15 bases between the two ends. Per the germline V gene, CDR1 is DFQATT and CDR2 is SNEGSKA (reference sequence). CDR3 nucleotide sequence: TGCAGTGCGAGTCCTAGCCGAGTCACAGATACGCAGTATTTT. Its translation is CSASPSRVTDTQYF.

The chain is built from TRBV27 and TRBJ2-3; 8 nucleotides agree with TRBD1. This CDR3 contains 14 residues. The germline gives CDR1 MNHEY, CDR2 SMNVEV (reference sequence). The J segment lost 5 bases and the V segment lost 3 bases, leaving 4 bases of the junction unmatched. CDR3 in DNA: TGTGCCAGCAGTTTCTCAGGGGGCTTAGATACGCAGTATTTT. This codes for CASSFSGGLDTQYF.

The rearrangement uses TRBV19 and TRBJ2-1; no reliable D call. This CDR3 comprises 12 residues. Germline loops: CDR1 LNHDA, CDR2 SQIVND (reference sequence). V was trimmed by 5 bases and J by 5 bases, leaving 7 bases between them. This chain's CDR3 is CASSVQNNEQFF. The CDR3 bases are TGTGCCAGTAGTGTACAGAACAATGAGCAGTTCTTC.